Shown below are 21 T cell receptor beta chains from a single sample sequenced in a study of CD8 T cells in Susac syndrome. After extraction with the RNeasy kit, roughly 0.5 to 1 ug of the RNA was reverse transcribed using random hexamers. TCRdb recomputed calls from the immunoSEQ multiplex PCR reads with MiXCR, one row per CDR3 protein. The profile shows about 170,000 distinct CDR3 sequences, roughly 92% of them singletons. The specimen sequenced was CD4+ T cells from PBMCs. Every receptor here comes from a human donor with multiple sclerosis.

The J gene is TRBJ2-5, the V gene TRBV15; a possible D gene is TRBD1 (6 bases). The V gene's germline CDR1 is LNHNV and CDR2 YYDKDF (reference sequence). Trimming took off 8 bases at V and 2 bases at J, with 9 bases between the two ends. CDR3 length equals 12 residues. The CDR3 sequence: CATRQDQETQYF. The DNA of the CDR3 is TGTGCCACCCGACAGGATCAAGAGACCCAGTACTTC.

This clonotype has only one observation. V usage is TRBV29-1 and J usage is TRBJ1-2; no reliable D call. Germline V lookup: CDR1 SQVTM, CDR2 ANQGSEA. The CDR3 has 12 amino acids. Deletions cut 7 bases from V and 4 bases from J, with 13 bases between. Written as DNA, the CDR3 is TGCAGCGGCGGAGGACCCTTCTATGGCTACACCTTC. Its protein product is CSGGGPFYGYTF.

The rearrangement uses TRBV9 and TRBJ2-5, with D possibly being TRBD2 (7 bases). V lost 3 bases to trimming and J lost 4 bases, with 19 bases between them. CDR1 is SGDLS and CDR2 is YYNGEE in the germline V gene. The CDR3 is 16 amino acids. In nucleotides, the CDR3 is TGTGCCAGCAGCGCGGGGGGCGGGAGAGGTCGAGAGACCCAGTACTTC. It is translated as CASSAGGGRGRETQYF.

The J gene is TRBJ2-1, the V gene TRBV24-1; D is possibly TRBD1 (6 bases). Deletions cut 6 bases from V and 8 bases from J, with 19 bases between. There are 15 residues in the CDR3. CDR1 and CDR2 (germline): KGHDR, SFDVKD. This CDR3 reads CATSSPTGPRDEQFF. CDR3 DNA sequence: TGTGCCACCAGTAGTCCGACAGGACCGCGGGATGAGCAGTTCTTC.

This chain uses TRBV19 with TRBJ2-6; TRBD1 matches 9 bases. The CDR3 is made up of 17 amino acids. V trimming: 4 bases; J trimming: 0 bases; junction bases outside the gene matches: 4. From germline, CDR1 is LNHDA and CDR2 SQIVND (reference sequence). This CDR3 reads CASSKPGQGSGANVLTF. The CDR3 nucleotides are TGTGCCAGTAGTAAACCGGGACAGGGCTCTGGGGCCAACGTCCTGACTTTC.

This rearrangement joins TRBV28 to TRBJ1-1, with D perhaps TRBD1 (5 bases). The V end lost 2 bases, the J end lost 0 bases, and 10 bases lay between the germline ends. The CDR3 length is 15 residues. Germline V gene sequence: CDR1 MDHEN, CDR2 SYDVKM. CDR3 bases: TGTGCCAGCAGTTTACCAGGGCTTATGAACACTGAAGCTTTCTTT. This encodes CASSLPGLMNTEAFF. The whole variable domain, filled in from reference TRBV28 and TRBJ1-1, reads DVKVTQSSRYLVKRTGEKVFLECVQDMDHENMFWYRQDPGLGLRLIYFSYDVKMKEKGDIPEGYSVSREKKERFSLILESASTNQTSMYLCASSLPGLMNTEAFFGQGTRLTVV.

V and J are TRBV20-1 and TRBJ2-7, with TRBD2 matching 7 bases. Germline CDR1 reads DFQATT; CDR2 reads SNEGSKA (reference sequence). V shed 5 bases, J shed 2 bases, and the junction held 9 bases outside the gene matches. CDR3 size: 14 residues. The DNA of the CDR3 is TGCAGTGCTGTCCCTTGGGGAGGGACCTACGAGCAGTACTTC. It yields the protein CSAVPWGGTYEQYF.

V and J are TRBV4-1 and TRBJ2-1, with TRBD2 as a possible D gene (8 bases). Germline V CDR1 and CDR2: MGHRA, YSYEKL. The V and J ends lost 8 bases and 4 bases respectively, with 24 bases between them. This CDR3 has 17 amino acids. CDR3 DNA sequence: TGCGCCAGCTCCGGACAGGTCTCCCGGGGGGGTTACAATGAGCAGTTCTTC. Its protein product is CASSGQVSRGGYNEQFF.

CDR3 residues: CASSFTSGGYTF. In DNA form, the CDR3 reads TGTGCCAGCAGTTTTACCTCGGGAGGCTACACCTTC. The chain recombines TRBV2 with TRBJ1-2, with D uncertain. This CDR3 comprises 12 residues. Trimming cost V 5 bases and J 8 bases, with 12 bases left between them. CDR1 SNHLY and CDR2 FYNNEI come from the germline V gene.

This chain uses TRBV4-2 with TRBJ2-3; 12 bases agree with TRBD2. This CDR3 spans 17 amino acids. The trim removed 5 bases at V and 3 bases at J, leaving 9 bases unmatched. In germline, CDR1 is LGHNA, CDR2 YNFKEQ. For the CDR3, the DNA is TGTGCCAGCAGCTTAGGACTAGCGGGGACAGCAACAGATACGCAGTATTTT. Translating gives CASSLGLAGTATDTQYF.

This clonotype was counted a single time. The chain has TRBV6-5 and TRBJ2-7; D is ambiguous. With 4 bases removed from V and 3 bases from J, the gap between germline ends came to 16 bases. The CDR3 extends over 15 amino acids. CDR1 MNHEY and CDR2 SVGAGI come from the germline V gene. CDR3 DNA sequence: TGTGCCAGCAGTTCCGACCTAGGCCTGGGCTACGAGCAGTACTTC. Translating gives CASSSDLGLGYEQYF.

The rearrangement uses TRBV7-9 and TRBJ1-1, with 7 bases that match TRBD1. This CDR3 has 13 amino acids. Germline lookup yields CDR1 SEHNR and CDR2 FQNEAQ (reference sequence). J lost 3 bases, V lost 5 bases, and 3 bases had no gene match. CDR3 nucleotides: TGTGCCAGCAGCCTACAGGGGTACACTGAAGCTTTCTTT. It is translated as CASSLQGYTEAFF.

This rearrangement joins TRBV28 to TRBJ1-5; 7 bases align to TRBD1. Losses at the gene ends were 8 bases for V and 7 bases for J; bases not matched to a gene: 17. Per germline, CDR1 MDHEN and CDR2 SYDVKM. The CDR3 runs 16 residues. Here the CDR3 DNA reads TGTGCCAGCCATTCCTTCGGCAGGGGGTTGTACCAGCCCCAGCATTTT. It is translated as CASHSFGRGLYQPQHF. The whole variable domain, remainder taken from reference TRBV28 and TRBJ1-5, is DVKVTQSSRYLVKRTGEKVFLECVQDMDHENMFWYRQDPGLGLRLIYFSYDVKMKEKGDIPEGYSVSREKKERFSLILESASTNQTSMYLCASHSFGRGLYQPQHFGDGTRLSIL.

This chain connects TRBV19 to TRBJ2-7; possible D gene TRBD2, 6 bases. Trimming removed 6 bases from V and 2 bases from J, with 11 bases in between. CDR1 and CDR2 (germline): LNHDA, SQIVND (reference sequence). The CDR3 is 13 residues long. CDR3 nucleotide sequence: TGTGCCAGTAGCGGGGGATTTACCTACGAGCAGTACTTC. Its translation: CASSGGFTYEQYF.

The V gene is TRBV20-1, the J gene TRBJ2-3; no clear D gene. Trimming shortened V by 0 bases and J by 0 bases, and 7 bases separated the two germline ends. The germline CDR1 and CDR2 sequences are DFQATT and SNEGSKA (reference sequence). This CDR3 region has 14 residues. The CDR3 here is CSARDIYSTDTQYF. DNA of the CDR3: TGCAGTGCTAGAGATATCTACAGCACAGATACGCAGTATTTT.

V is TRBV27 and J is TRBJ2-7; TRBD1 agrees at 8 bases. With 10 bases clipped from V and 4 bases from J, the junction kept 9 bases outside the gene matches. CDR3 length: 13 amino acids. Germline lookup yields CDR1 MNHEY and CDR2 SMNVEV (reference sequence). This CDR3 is CATHGRGRYEQYF. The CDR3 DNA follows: TGTGCCACCCACGGCAGGGGGCGATACGAGCAGTACTTC.

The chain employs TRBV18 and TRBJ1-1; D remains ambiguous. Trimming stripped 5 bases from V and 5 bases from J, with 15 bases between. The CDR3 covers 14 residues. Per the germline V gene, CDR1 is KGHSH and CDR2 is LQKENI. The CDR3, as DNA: TGTGCCAGCTCATCGCGGGCCCTGGGAACTGAAGCTTTCTTT. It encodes CASSSRALGTEAFF.

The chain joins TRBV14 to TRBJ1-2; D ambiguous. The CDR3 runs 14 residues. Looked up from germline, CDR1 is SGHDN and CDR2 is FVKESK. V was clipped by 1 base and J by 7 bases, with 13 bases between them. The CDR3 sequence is CASSQGPWVGGYTF. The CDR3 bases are TGTGCCAGCAGCCAAGGGCCCTGGGTTGGTGGCTACACCTTC.

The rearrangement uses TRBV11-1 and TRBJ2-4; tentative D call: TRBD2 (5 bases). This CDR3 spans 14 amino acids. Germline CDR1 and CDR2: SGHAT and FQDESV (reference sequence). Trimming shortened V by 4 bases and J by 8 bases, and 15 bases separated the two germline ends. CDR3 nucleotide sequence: TGTGCCAGCAGCTCCAACCGGGGAGCTGACATTCAGTACTTC. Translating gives CASSSNRGADIQYF.

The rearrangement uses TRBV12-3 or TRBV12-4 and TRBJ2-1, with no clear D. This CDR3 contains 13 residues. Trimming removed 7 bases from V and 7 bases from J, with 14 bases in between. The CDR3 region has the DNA TGTGCCAGCAAAAACCAGGAGACTAATGAGCAGTTCTTC. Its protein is CASKNQETNEQFF.

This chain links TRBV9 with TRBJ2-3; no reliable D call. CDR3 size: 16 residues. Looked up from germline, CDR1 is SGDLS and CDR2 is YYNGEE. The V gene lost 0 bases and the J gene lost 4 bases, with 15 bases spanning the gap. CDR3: CASSVAGSLRADTQYF. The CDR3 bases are TGTGCCAGCAGCGTAGCTGGTTCCCTCCGGGCAGATACGCAGTATTTT.